The 5 T cell receptor beta chains given below trace back to one sample, sequenced in a study of identical twins. TCRdb processed the 5' RACE reads anew with MiXCR; each CDR3 protein has one entry. The data show 420,000 or so distinct CDR3 sequences, under 20% seen once. Sequencing used naive T cells sorted from blood. Every receptor here comes from a man aged 45 to 65 in good health.

The sample holds many counts of this clonotype. This chain joins TRBV25-1 and TRBJ1-1; no definite D call. CDR3 length: 13 residues. The germline V gene encodes CDR1 MGHDK and CDR2 SYGVNS. V lost 6 bases and J lost 4, with 12 bases in between. CDR3 sequence: CASREGLGTEAFF. The CDR3 coding sequence is TGTGCCAGCAGGGAAGGGCTGGGCACTGAAGCTTTCTTT. Complete variable domain (other parts from reference TRBV25-1 and TRBJ1-1): EADIYQTPRYLVIGTGKKITLECSQTMGHDKMYWYQQDPGMELHLIHYSYGVNSTEKGDLSSESTVSRIRTEHFPLTLESARPSHTSQYLCASREGLGTEAFFGQGTRLTVV.

This chain links TRBV4-2 with TRBJ2-5, with 11 bases identical to TRBD2. Losses at the gene ends were 1 base for V and 0 bases for J; bases not matched to a gene: 7. Germline V gene data show CDR1 as LGHNA and CDR2 as YNFKEQ. The CDR3 is 18 residues long. CDR3 nucleotides: TGTGCCAGCAGCCAAGGTTTGACTAGCGGGGTTTACCAAGAGACCCAGTACTTC. Amino acids: CASSQGLTSGVYQETQYF.

This clonotype was recorded at least ten times. The rearrangement joins TRBV9 to TRBJ2-3; D is unclear. Germline V gives CDR1 SGDLS, CDR2 YYNGEE. The V and J ends lost 4 bases and 2 bases respectively, with 14 bases between them. The CDR3 length is 15 residues. CDR3 sequence: CASSPNLGSTDTQYF. CDR3 coding DNA: TGTGCCAGCAGCCCCAACCTGGGGTCCACAGATACGCAGTATTTT.

This clonotype was found many times. The V call is TRBV29-1, the J call TRBJ2-3; no reliable D call. The CDR3 totals 13 residues. The V gene lost 4 bases and the J gene lost 2 bases, with 10 bases spanning the gap. Germline V gene sequence: CDR1 SQVTM, CDR2 ANQGSEA. The CDR3 DNA reads TGCAGCGTTGTGGGCAGGAACACAGATACGCAGTATTTT. Translated: CSVVGRNTDTQYF.

This clonotype was seen at least ten times. The rearrangement uses TRBV19 and TRBJ2-1; 8 nucleotides align to TRBD2. Germline V gene sequence: CDR1 LNHDA, CDR2 SQIVND (reference sequence). V lost 4 bases to trimming and J lost 2 bases; unmatched junction nucleotides: 7. This CDR3 is 16 amino acids long. The CDR3 reads CASSNSGKWAYNEQFF. DNA for the CDR3: TGTGCCAGTAGTAATAGCGGGAAATGGGCCTACAATGAGCAGTTCTTC. The full variable domain, in which reference TRBV19 and TRBJ2-1 provide the parts outside the CDR3, is DGGITQSPKYLFRKEGQNVTLSCEQNLNHDAMYWYRQDPGQGLRLIYYSQIVNDFQKGDIAEGYSVSREKKESFPLTVTSAQKNPTAFYLCASSNSGKWAYNEQFFGPGTRLTVL.